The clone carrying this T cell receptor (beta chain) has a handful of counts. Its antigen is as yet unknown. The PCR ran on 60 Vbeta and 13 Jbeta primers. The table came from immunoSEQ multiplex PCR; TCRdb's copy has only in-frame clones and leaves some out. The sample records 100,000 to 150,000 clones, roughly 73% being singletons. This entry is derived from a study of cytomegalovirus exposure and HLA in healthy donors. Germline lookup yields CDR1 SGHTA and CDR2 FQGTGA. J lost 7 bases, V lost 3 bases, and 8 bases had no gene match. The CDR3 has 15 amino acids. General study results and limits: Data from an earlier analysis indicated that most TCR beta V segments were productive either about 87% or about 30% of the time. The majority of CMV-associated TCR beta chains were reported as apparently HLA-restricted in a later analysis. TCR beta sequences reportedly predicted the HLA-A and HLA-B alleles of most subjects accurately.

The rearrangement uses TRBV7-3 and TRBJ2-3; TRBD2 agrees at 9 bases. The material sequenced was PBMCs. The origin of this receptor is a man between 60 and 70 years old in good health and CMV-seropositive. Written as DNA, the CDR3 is TGTGCCAGCAGCTTGGGGTCAGCGGGGGGAAATACGCAGTATTTT. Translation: CASSLGSAGGNTQYF. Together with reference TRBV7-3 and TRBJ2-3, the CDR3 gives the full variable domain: GAGVSQTPSNKVTEKGKYVELRCDPISGHTALYWYRQSLGQGPEFLIYFQGTGAADDSGLPNDRFFAVRPEGSVSTLKIQRTERGDSAVYLCASSLGSAGGNTQYFGPGTRLTVL.